What follows describes a single T cell receptor beta chain. Its antigen remains unidentified. Germline V gene data show CDR1 as MNHEY and CDR2 as SVGAGI. Trimming took 2 bases from V and 1 from J, leaving 27 bases between them. This CDR3 region has 21 residues. This sample was included in a study of blood T cells in healthy people across ages. Across the study: About one barcoded beta molecule per two T cells came from capture by template switching.

For the second PCR, which ran for about 7 to 11 cycles, a sample-barcoded 5' primer and a J-beta primer mix were used. MiXCR, run by TCRdb on the 5' RACE reads, gives a single entry per CDR3 protein. The sample has 700,000 to 850,000 distinct CDR3 sequences; about 55% are singletons. Findings and caveats of the study: Among T cells, TCR beta diversity per million cells dropped roughly linearly as age rose. Diversity figures based on one million T cells were deemed too low.

Sequencing was performed on blood. The V call is TRBV6-5, the J call TRBJ2-4, with a possible D match to TRBD2 (6 bases). The TCR comes from an elderly man in good health. CDR3 sequence reads: CASSYIRGGGNISPAKNIQYF. CDR3 nucleotides: TGTGCCAGCAGTTACATCCGTGGTGGGGGGAATATCTCTCCGGCCAAAAACATTCAGTACTTC.